The 23 T cell receptor beta chains below all came from one sample that was sequenced in a study of blood T cell repertoires in COVID-19. Libraries were prepared by immunoSEQ multiplex PCR; TCRdb keeps only in-frame clonotypes and omits some of them. Of some 460,000 clones detected, roughly nine tenths appear once; the ten largest clones hold under 0.75%. The sequencing input was PBMCs or T cells enriched from blood (not recorded which). The receptor source for this set is a woman in her late teens or twenties who had recovered from COVID-19.

The gene calls are TRBV3-1 (or the pseudogene TRBV3-2) and TRBJ1-2; TRBD1 is a possible D gene (5 bases). The germline gives CDR1 LGHDT, CDR2 YNNKEL (reference sequence). Trimming left V 3 bases short and J 9 bases short, with 20 bases between. This CDR3 is 15 amino acids long. The CDR3 protein is CASSHTDTGRGSYTF. As DNA, the CDR3 is TGTGCCAGCAGCCACACAGACACCGGACGGGGGAGCTACACCTTC.

This chain uses TRBV7-6 with TRBJ2-7, with 7 bases identical to TRBD2. The length of the CDR3 is 15 residues. Germline V gene sequence: CDR1 SGHVS, CDR2 FNYEAQ. V lost 4 bases, J lost 7 bases, and 13 bases stayed unmatched. The CDR3 spells CASSYWTTSTGEQYF. CDR3 sequence (DNA): TGTGCCAGCAGCTACTGGACGACTAGCACGGGGGAGCAGTACTTC.

The CDR3 DNA reads TGTGCCAGCAGCCCCGTCGGGGTGGGGAGCAATCAGCCCCAGCATTTT. Translation gives CASSPVGVGSNQPQHF. The rearrangement uses TRBV28 and TRBJ1-5; D gene unclear. V dropped 6 bases and J dropped 1 base, with 16 bases sitting between them. CDR1 and CDR2 (germline): MDHEN, SYDVKM. The CDR3 extends over 16 amino acids.

The V gene is TRBV25-1, the J gene TRBJ1-1; D is perhaps TRBD1 (5 bases). The CDR3 has 13 amino acids. V lost 6 bases to trimming and J lost 6 bases, with 14 bases between them. The germline gives CDR1 MGHDK, CDR2 SYGVNS. CDR3 region: CASSLGGTAEAFF. The DNA of the CDR3 is TGTGCCAGCAGCTTGGGGGGGACCGCTGAAGCTTTCTTT.

This rearrangement joins TRBV14 to TRBJ1-3, with 7 bases lining up with TRBD1. The junction had 4 bases not matched to a gene; V was cut back by 7 bases and J by 4 bases. Germline values: CDR1 SGHDN, CDR2 FVKESK. CDR3 length: 13 amino acids. In nucleotides, the CDR3 is TGTGCCAGCAACATACAGGGGGGAAACACCATATATTTT. Translation gives CASNIQGGNTIYF.

This clone occurred once. This chain links TRBV2 with TRBJ2-1; D not resolved. Germline CDR1 is SNHLY and CDR2 is FYNNEI. Trimming cost V 6 bases and J 9 bases, with 9 bases left between them. CDR3 size: 11 residues. CDR3 DNA sequence: TGTGCCAGCAGACTCTTCCCTGAGCAGTTCTTC. Translated: CASRLFPEQFF.

This clone came up once. The rearrangement joins TRBV7-9 to TRBJ2-7; the D gene is possibly TRBD1 (6 bases). Germline loops: CDR1 SEHNR, CDR2 FQNEAQ (reference sequence). The V end lost 5 bases, the J end lost 8 bases, and 16 bases lay between the germline ends. The CDR3 totals 13 residues. This CDR3 is CASSARDNLQQYF. DNA of the CDR3: TGTGCCAGCAGCGCCCGGGACAATTTACAGCAGTACTTC. Supplemented by reference TRBV7-9 and TRBJ2-7, the full variable domain reads DTGVSQNPRHKITKRGQNVTFRCDPISEHNRLYWYRQTLGQGPEFLTYFQNEAQLEKSRLLSDRFSAERPKGSFSTLEIQRTEQGDSAMYLCASSARDNLQQYFGPGTRLTVT.

The table lists this clone with a few counts. The gene calls are TRBV3-1 (or the pseudogene TRBV3-2) and TRBJ1-5; the D gene is possibly TRBD1 (6 bases). Between the trimmed V and J ends, which lost 4 bases and 2 bases, there was a span of 12 bases. The CDR3 extends over 15 amino acids. Germline CDR1 is LGHDT and CDR2 is YNNKEL (reference sequence). In DNA form, the CDR3 reads TGTGCCAGCAGCCGGTCCCCAGGGGGCAATCAGCCCCAGCATTTT. Protein product: CASSRSPGGNQPQHF.

The CDR3 DNA reads TGTGCCAGCACCCCCACATCAGAGGATGGCTACACCTTC. Its protein product is CASTPTSEDGYTF. The chain carries TRBV28 and TRBJ1-2; D remains unclear. The germline V gene has CDR1 MDHEN and CDR2 SYDVKM. Trimming shortened V by 7 bases and J by 6 bases, and 15 bases separated the two germline ends. There are 13 residues in the CDR3.

The J gene is TRBJ1-4, the V gene TRBV9; D is uncertain. Looked up from germline, CDR1 is SGDLS and CDR2 is YYNGEE. Between the trimmed V and J ends, which lost 4 bases and 7 bases, there was a span of 8 bases. There are 12 residues in the CDR3. The CDR3 DNA reads TGTGCCAGCAGCCCCCCCTCTGAAAAACTGTTTTTT. It translates to CASSPPSEKLFF.

The chain is built from TRBV5-6 and TRBJ2-3; perhaps TRBD1 as D (6 bases). The ends were cut back, 1 base at V and 5 bases at J, with 11 bases in the middle. The CDR3 loop spans 14 amino acids. CDR1 SGHDT and CDR2 YYEEEE come from the germline V gene. This CDR3 reads CASSLNPTGDTQYF. In DNA, the CDR3 is TGTGCCAGCAGCTTGAATCCGACAGGAGATACGCAGTATTTT.

With respect to this clone: The junction differs from germline at one of its ends, possibly a read error. V usage is TRBV18 and J usage is TRBJ2-7; 10 nucleotides match TRBD1. Germline assignment: CDR1 KGHSH and CDR2 LQKENI. The CDR3 runs 14 residues. CDR3 region: CASSPRTGGNEQYF. CDR3 bases: TGTGCCAGCTCTCCACGGACAGGGGGGAACGAGCAGTACTTC.

V usage is TRBV5-1 and J usage is TRBJ1-3; the match to TRBD1 covers 8 bases. CDR1 and CDR2 from the germline V gene are SGHRS and YFSETQ. V dropped 4 bases and J dropped 2; count of bases not matched to a gene: 11. The CDR3 covers 17 residues. For the CDR3, the DNA is TGCGCCAGCAGCGTTTCCCCGGGACAGGTACCTGGAAACACCATATATTTT. Protein product: CASSVSPGQVPGNTIYF.

DNA for the CDR3: TGTGCCAGCAGCGGACAAGACAGGGGGACACCCTATAGCAATCAGCCCCAGCATTTT. It is translated as CASSGQDRGTPYSNQPQHF. This chain uses TRBV9 with TRBJ1-5, with TRBD1 identical over 9 bases. V trimming: 3 bases; J trimming: 0 bases; junction bases outside the gene matches: 13. Germline V gene data show CDR1 as SGDLS and CDR2 as YYNGEE. The CDR3 runs 19 residues.

This clone was recorded many times. This sample includes further DNA sequences coding for the same CDR3. The chain combines TRBV6-4 with TRBJ1-1, with 9 bases aligning to TRBD1. CDR1 is MRHNA and CDR2 is SNTAGT in the germline V gene. The CDR3 is 14 amino acids. The junction had 2 bases not matched to a gene; V was cut back by 2 bases and J by 4 bases. CDR3 coding DNA: TGTGCCAGCAGTGACACGGACAGGGGCACTGAAGCTTTCTTT. Translation: CASSDTDRGTEAFF.

V and J are TRBV11-1 and TRBJ2-3; the D gene is possibly TRBD1 (5 bases). The germline CDR1 and CDR2 sequences are SGHAT and FQDESV (reference sequence). This CDR3 has 16 residues. The V end lost 6 bases, the J end lost 6 bases, and 22 bases lay between the germline ends. CDR3 nucleotide sequence: TGTGCCAGCAGACGGCCCCAGGGTACAGGTGCGGATACGCAGTATTTT. This translates into CASRRPQGTGADTQYF.

This chain connects TRBV9 to TRBJ2-1; 8 nucleotides match TRBD1. V shed 4 bases and J 2 bases; nucleotides not matched to a gene: 11. The CDR3 has 17 residues. Per the germline V gene, CDR1 is SGDLS and CDR2 is YYNGEE. CDR3 nucleotides: TGTGCCAGCAGCTTACGGACAGGGAAAGGGACCTACAATGAGCAGTTCTTC. It specifies CASSLRTGKGTYNEQFF.

The genes are TRBV19 and TRBJ1-5; TRBD1 matches 8 bases. Unmatched junction bases numbered 5, after V lost 7 bases and J lost 6 bases. Germline V gene data show CDR1 as LNHDA and CDR2 as SQIVND (reference sequence). The CDR3 is 13 amino acids. CDR3 DNA: TGTGCCAGTACAGGGGGCTGGAGTCAGCCCCAGCATTTT. Its protein product is CASTGGWSQPQHF.

The rearrangement links TRBV6-2 or TRBV6-3 to TRBJ2-7; possibly TRBD1 for D (5 bases). This CDR3 is 14 amino acids long. Trimming removed 2 bases from V and 10 bases from J, with 18 bases in between. Germline-derived CDR1 and CDR2 are MNHEY and SVGEGT. Written as DNA, the CDR3 is TGTGCCAGCAGTTACCCTTTAAGTAGGGGCGATCAGTACTTC. The encoded protein is CASSYPLSRGDQYF.

The V call is TRBV5-4, the J call TRBJ2-3; no clear D. The ends were cut back, 1 base at V and 4 bases at J, with 7 bases in the middle. Germline V gene data show CDR1 as SGHNT and CDR2 as YYREEE (reference sequence). The CDR3 totals 13 residues. This CDR3 is CASSLTRADTQYF. DNA for the CDR3: TGTGCCAGCAGCTTGACCCGGGCAGATACGCAGTATTTT.

This chain joins TRBV30 and TRBJ1-2, with a possible D match to TRBD1 (6 bases). The germline gives CDR1 GTSNPN, CDR2 SVGIG (reference sequence). The CDR3 totals 15 residues. Trimming cost V 4 bases and J 6 bases, with 21 bases left between them. The CDR3 DNA is TGTGCCTGGACCAGGTTCAGGGGTGGGGCTGATGGCTACACCTTC. Residues: CAWTRFRGGADGYTF.

The chain uses TRBV18 and TRBJ2-7; maybe TRBD1 (6 bases). This CDR3 spans 15 amino acids. V lost 3 bases and J lost 2, with 14 bases in between. The germline CDR1 and CDR2 sequences are KGHSH and LQKENI. The CDR3 loop reads CASSPNPWDTYEQYF. The CDR3 nucleotides read TGTGCCAGCTCACCTAATCCGTGGGACACCTACGAGCAGTACTTC.

For this clone: The same CDR3 is also encoded by other DNA sequences in this sample. The chain recombines TRBV28 with TRBJ2-2, with D unresolved. CDR3 length: 12 residues. The V end lost 5 bases, the J end lost 2 bases, and 3 bases lay between the germline ends. Germline-derived CDR1 and CDR2 are MDHEN and SYDVKM. CDR3 sequence: CASSLNTGELFF. CDR3 DNA sequence: TGTGCCAGCAGTCTTAACACCGGGGAGCTGTTTTTT.